This TCR beta chain was retrieved from a study of tumor and adjacent non-tumor tissue in lung cancer. Study information: On average, productive TCRbeta reads reached around 4 million per sample.

No cell sorting was done before RNA was extracted from the tissue. Distant lung tissue was collected more than 3 cm away from the tumor edge. The library came from three nested PCR rounds adapted from ARM-PCR protocols. TCRdb recomputed calls from the multiplex PCR reads with MiXCR, one row per CDR3 protein. The table has roughly 43,000 distinct CDR3 sequences, roughly 60% seen once. The CDR3 loop spans 12 amino acids. Germline V lookup: CDR1 SGHNT, CDR2 YYREEE (reference sequence). On this clonotype itself: Sequence at one end of the junction differs from germline and may be a read error.

Sequencing was performed on distant non-tumor lung tissue. This sequence joins TRBV5-4 and TRBJ2-7; D remains unclear. The source of this sequence is a man over 45 with non-small cell lung cancer. CDR3 nucleotides: TGTGCCAACAGCGCGAACTCCTACGAGCAATACTTC. Encoded protein: CANSANSYEQYF.